Here is one T cell receptor (beta chain) with its context. No cognate antigen has been identified for it. Per-base quality was not reported, and no clone a single base away is much larger than it. Separate from the approximately 700-subject first cohort, the validation cohort of about 110 subjects was the group to which the donors belonged. As encoded in the germline V gene (reference sequence), CDR1 is SGHNT while CDR2 is YYREEE. The CDR3 spans 14 residues, from the cysteine through the phenylalanine. Solely the CDR3 DNA is kept, with 42 bases framed from the first base. Trimming leaves V shorter by 4 bases and J shorter by 1 base, with the junction holding 2 bases beyond the gene matches. These data originate in a study of cytomegalovirus exposure and HLA in healthy donors (dated by TCRdb to about 2017). Some background on the complete study: A later analysis indicated that the 120 or so validation repertoires were generated on the platform also employed for the 700 or so repertoires of the first cohort. The study aimed to test whether cataloging public T cell receptors could reveal signatures of past pathogen exposure. Besides the first cohort of around 670 subjects, a separate validation cohort made up of 120 different subjects was used. The study combined high-throughput TCR immunosequencing, statistical association of individual TCRs with disease status, and machine learning to predict cytomegalovirus infection status. Overall study results and their limits: The study gave a list of 150 to 200 TCR beta chains associated with cytomegalovirus. It was suggested by the authors that the approach could potentially be generalized to other disease states and immunological phenotypes. A later analysis lacked HLA typing for the validation cohort, so it scored co-occurrence in that cohort across all 120 or so repertoires. In vitro tests confirmed that a few of the cytomegalovirus-associated TCR beta chains recognize cytomegalovirus antigens. The classifier was reported to diagnose cytomegalovirus status with high specificity and sensitivity in both the original and validation cohorts. Most TCR sequences were observed very rarely across donors, whereas some public TCRs were present in many individuals. Subsequent analysis determined that TCRs grouped into clusters in the first cohort also showed a tendency toward co-occurrence across the 90 to 150 validation repertoires, and approximately 93% of cluster scores exceeded 0.

Libraries were built with the immunoSEQ multiplex PCR assay. The source study handled its data this way. To diagnose cytomegalovirus status from the catalog of TCR beta chain sequences, a statistical classification framework was built. TCRdb mirrors the immuneACCESS table, restricted to in-frame sequences. Some clones are absent from its copies; in checked studies, under half trace to an unresolved V gene, and the reason for the others is unknown. The V and J calls and clone size were taken over from that table, and D and trimming were inferred from the DNA. This sample lists about 71,000 clones; 94% were detected once. Under 1.3% of the sample comes from the top ten.

The source of this sequence is a woman aged 18-29 years in good health and CMV-seronegative. The sample taken for sequencing was PBMCs. Rearrangement joined TRBV5-4 to TRBJ2-3; TRBD2 lines up with 8 middle nucleotides. The nucleotides are TGTGCCAGCAGCATGGGACTAGGCACAGATACGCAGTATTTT. It encodes CASSMGLGTDTQYF. The full variable domain, completed from the reference TRBV5-4 and TRBJ2-3 proteins outside the CDR3, reads ETGVTQSPTHLIKTRGQQVTLRCSSQSGHNTVSWYQQALGQGPQFIFQYYREEENGRGNFPPRFSGLQFPNYSSELNVNALELDDSALYLCASSMGLGTDTQYFGPGTRLTVL.